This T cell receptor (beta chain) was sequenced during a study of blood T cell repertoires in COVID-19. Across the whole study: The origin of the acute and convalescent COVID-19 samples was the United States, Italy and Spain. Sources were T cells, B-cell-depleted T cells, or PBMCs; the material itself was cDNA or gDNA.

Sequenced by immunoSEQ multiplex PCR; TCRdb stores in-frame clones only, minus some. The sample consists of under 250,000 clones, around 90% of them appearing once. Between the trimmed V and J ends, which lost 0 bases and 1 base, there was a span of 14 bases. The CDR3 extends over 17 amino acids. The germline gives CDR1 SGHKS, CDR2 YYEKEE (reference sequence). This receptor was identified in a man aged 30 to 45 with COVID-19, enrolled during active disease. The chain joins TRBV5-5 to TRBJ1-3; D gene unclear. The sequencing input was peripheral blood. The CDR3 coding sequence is TGTGCCAGCAGCTTGGACCCCGACTGGAGATCTGGAAACACCATATATTTT. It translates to CASSLDPDWRSGNTIYF.